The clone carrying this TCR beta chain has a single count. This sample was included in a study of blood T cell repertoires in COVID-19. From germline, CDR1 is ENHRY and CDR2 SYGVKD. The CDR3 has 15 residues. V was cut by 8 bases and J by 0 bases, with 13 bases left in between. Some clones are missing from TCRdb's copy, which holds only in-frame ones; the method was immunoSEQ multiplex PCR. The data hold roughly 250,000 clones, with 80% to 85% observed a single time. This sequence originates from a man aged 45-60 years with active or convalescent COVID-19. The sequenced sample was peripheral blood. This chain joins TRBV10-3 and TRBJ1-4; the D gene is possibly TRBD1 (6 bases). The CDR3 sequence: CAISGARSTNEKLFF. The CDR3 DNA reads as TGTGCCATCTCAGGGGCGAGGTCAACTAATGAAAAACTGTTTTTT.